These 28 T cell receptor beta chains originate from one sample sequenced in a study of blood T cells in healthy people across ages (dated by TCRdb to about 2015). To prepare the library, 5' RACE was applied. The listed sequencing device is Illumina HiSeq 2500. A second PCR of roughly 7 to 11 cycles was run with a J-beta primer mix and a sample-barcoded 5' primer. TCRdb redid the processing of the public reads, applying fastp at Q25 and MiXCR, and retained in-frame beta chains. When rows share a CDR3 protein, they turn into one entry using the most common DNA and genes. Across this sample there are some 850,000 distinct CDR3 sequences, with roughly 24% seen only once. The biggest ten clones account for approximately 2.9% of the sample. These same records also appear under a second study, on T cells of mothers and their children.

Sequenced material: blood. These receptors came from a boy younger than 18 in good health.

The CDR3 protein is CASSPGAPPLHF. The DNA for the CDR3 is TGTGCCAGCAGCCCCGGAGCCCCACCCCTCCACTTT. The V call is TRBV7-2, the J call TRBJ1-6; D remains unclear. The V end lost 5 bases, the J end lost 11 bases, and 10 bases lay between the germline ends. Germline CDR1 reads SGHTA; CDR2 reads FQGNSA. This CDR3 contains 12 residues.

Only a few counts were recorded for this clonotype. This chain joins TRBV10-3 and TRBJ2-5, with 9 bases that match TRBD2. The assigned J gene may be wrong: the sequence end matches TRBJ2-1 better. This CDR3 has 20 amino acids. Germline CDR1 ENHRY, CDR2 SYGVKD. The CDR3 is CAISDPRTKAGGKTYNEQFF. DNA for the CDR3: TGTGCCATCAGTGATCCCCGAACTAAAGCGGGGGGAAAAACCTACAATGAGCAGTTCTTC.

This clonotype was detected a few times. J is TRBJ2-5 and V is TRBV5-1; no definite D call. This CDR3 has 13 residues. Germline CDR1 and CDR2: SGHRS and YFSETQ. Trimming shortened V by 2 bases and J by 5 bases, and 10 bases separated the two germline ends. CDR3 in amino acids: CASSFQSRETQYF. CDR3 DNA sequence: TGCGCCAGCAGCTTCCAGTCCCGGGAGACCCAGTACTTC.

This clonotype was recorded once. This chain links TRBV4-2 with TRBJ2-7, with D uncertain. The germline V and J ends were trimmed by 1 base and 3 bases, with 10 bases remaining between them. The CDR3 has 14 amino acids. The V gene's germline CDR1 is LGHNA and CDR2 YNFKEQ. In DNA form, the CDR3 reads TGTGCCAGCAGCCAAGTAGGACGGTTCTACGAGCAGTACTTC. As protein: CASSQVGRFYEQYF.

This chain connects TRBV7-9 to TRBJ1-4, with no clear D. This CDR3 contains 16 residues. Per the germline V gene, CDR1 is SEHNR and CDR2 is FQNEAQ (reference sequence). The V and J ends lost 2 bases and 4 bases respectively, with 14 bases between them. This chain's CDR3 is CASSLLGGNLNEKLFF. CDR3 coding DNA: TGTGCCAGCAGCTTATTAGGAGGGAATCTTAATGAAAAACTGTTTTTT.

The J gene is TRBJ2-5, the V gene TRBV4-2; D gene uncertain. CDR3 length equals 10 residues. Germline V gene data show CDR1 as LGHNA and CDR2 as YNFKEQ. Deletions cut 0 bases from V and 13 bases from J, with 6 bases between. The CDR3 sequence is CASSQEKVYF. The CDR3 DNA reads TGTGCCAGCAGCCAAGAGAAGGTGTACTTC.

This clonotype was detected a few times. The rearrangement links TRBV12-3 or TRBV12-4 to TRBJ1-2; 9 positions match TRBD1. This CDR3 has 14 residues. V lost 6 bases and J lost 2; bases outside the gene matches: 4. The CDR3, as DNA: TGTGCCAGCAGGACCGGGACAGGGAACTATGGCTACACCTTC. This gives the protein CASRTGTGNYGYTF.

A few counts support this clonotype. The chain couples TRBV28 to TRBJ2-6, with TRBD2 matching over 7 bases. V dropped 3 bases and J dropped 3; count of bases not matched to a gene: 8. The CDR3 runs to 17 residues. CDR1 and CDR2 from the germline V gene are MDHEN and SYDVKM. DNA for the CDR3: TGTGCCAGCAGTTTCCGCGGGAGTTGGGGTGGGGCCAACGTCCTGACTTTC. Protein sequence: CASSFRGSWGGANVLTF.

The V call is TRBV27, the J call TRBJ1-4; 9 bases agree with TRBD1. With 6 bases clipped from V and 11 bases from J, the junction kept 10 bases outside the gene matches. There are 14 residues in the CDR3. Per the germline V gene, CDR1 is MNHEY and CDR2 is SMNVEV (reference sequence). CDR3 amino acids: CASRPQGAGHKLFF. The CDR3 region has the DNA TGTGCCAGCAGGCCACAGGGGGCGGGTCATAAACTGTTTTTT.

The V call is TRBV5-4, the J call TRBJ2-5, with a tentative D call TRBD1 (7 bases). CDR3 length: 15 amino acids. Germline V CDR1 and CDR2: SGHNT, YYREEE (reference sequence). Trimming removed 4 bases from V and 5 bases from J, with 18 bases in between. The CDR3 spells CASSPDGQGGETQYF. The CDR3 DNA is TGTGCCAGCAGCCCTGACGGGCAGGGGGGCGAGACCCAGTACTTC.

This CDR3 is CASNGPPGEDGKLFF. CDR3 DNA: TGTGCCAGCAACGGCCCCCCAGGGGAGGATGGAAAACTGTTTTTT. The chain employs TRBV28 and TRBJ1-4, with D possibly matching TRBD1 (6 bases). This CDR3 spans 15 amino acids. With 7 bases removed from V and 10 bases from J, the gap between germline ends came to 22 bases. The V gene's germline CDR1 is MDHEN and CDR2 SYDVKM.

This clonotype was observed a few times. V and J are TRBV6-2 or TRBV6-3 and TRBJ2-5; TRBD1 agrees at 8 bases. The CDR3 consists of 16 residues. Germline V gene data show CDR1 as MNHEY and CDR2 as SVGEGT. Unmatched junction bases numbered 9, after V lost 5 bases and J lost 1 base. The CDR3 loop reads CASSDHRGRPQETQYF. The CDR3 DNA follows: TGTGCCAGCAGTGATCACAGGGGGAGGCCCCAAGAGACCCAGTACTTC.

This chain links TRBV19 with TRBJ2-7; D not certain. The CDR3 totals 14 residues. CDR1 and CDR2 (germline): LNHDA, SQIVND (reference sequence). Trimming left V 1 base short and J 1 base short, with 8 bases between. This CDR3 is CASSIASPSYEQYF. The CDR3 region has the DNA TGTGCCAGTAGTATAGCTTCCCCGTCCTACGAGCAGTACTTC. The whole variable domain, filled in from reference TRBV19 and TRBJ2-7, reads DGGITQSPKYLFRKEGQNVTLSCEQNLNHDAMYWYRQDPGQGLRLIYYSQIVNDFQKGDIAEGYSVSREKKESFPLTVTSAQKNPTAFYLCASSIASPSYEQYFGPGTRLTVT.

This clonotype was observed a few times. V and J are TRBV4-1 and TRBJ2-6, with D possibly being TRBD1 (5 bases). Looked up from germline, CDR1 is MGHRA and CDR2 is YSYEKL. The CDR3 contains 15 residues. Trimming shortened V by 1 base and J by 4 bases, and 8 bases separated the two germline ends. The CDR3 is CASSQAGFGANVLTF. The CDR3 DNA follows: TGCGCCAGCAGCCAAGCAGGGTTCGGGGCCAACGTCCTGACTTTC.

In this sample, this clonotype turned up a few times. The chain is built from TRBV7-7 and TRBJ2-1, with 7 bases lining up with TRBD2. CDR1 SSHAT and CDR2 FNYEAQ come from the germline V gene (reference sequence). The CDR3 runs 12 residues. The CDR3 loop reads CAIGRVRNEQFF. The CDR3 nucleotides read TGTGCTATAGGGAGGGTTCGCAATGAGCAGTTCTTC.

A few counts support this clonotype. The J gene is TRBJ1-2, the V gene TRBV6-5, with 8 nucleotides matching TRBD1. CDR1 and CDR2 (germline): MNHEY, SVGAGI. This CDR3 region has 14 residues. Losses at the gene ends were 6 bases for V and 2 bases for J; bases not matched to a gene: 5. The CDR3 DNA follows: TGTGCCAGCAGGCGACAGGGGCCAAACTATGGCTACACCTTC. Its protein is CASRRQGPNYGYTF.

The chain links TRBV7-2 to TRBJ2-6; 9 bases line up with TRBD1. The CDR3 is made up of 16 amino acids. Losses at the gene ends were 5 bases for V and 1 base for J; bases not matched to a gene: 3. The V gene's germline CDR1 is SGHTA and CDR2 FQGNSA. CDR3: CASSPQGASGANVLTF. The CDR3, as DNA: TGTGCCAGCAGCCCACAGGGGGCATCTGGGGCCAACGTCCTGACTTTC. The full variable domain, completed using reference TRBV7-2 and TRBJ2-6, is GAGVSQSPSNKVTEKGKDVELRCDPISGHTALYWYRQSLGQGLEFLIYFQGNSAPDKSGLPSDRFSAERTGGSVSTLTIQRTQQEDSAVYLCASSPQGASGANVLTFGAGSRLTVL.

In its sample, this clonotype was seen a few times. This sequence joins TRBV29-1 and TRBJ2-5; D unclear. This CDR3 spans 14 amino acids. V lost 4 bases and J 5 bases, leaving 17 bases between the germline ends. Germline V gene lookup returns CDR1 SQVTM and CDR2 ANQGSEA. CDR3 amino acids: CSVGQPELSETQYF. CDR3 DNA sequence: TGCAGCGTTGGCCAGCCCGAATTATCGGAGACCCAGTACTTC.

V and J are TRBV27 and TRBJ2-7, with D tentatively TRBD2 (6 bases). Germline values: CDR1 MNHEY, CDR2 SMNVEV (reference sequence). The CDR3 has 16 amino acids. The ends were cut back, 4 bases at V and 0 bases at J, with 16 bases in the middle. CDR3 coding DNA: TGTGCCAGCAGTTGGGGAAGGCTAGCGAGCTCCTACGAGCAGTACTTC. The encoded protein is CASSWGRLASSYEQYF.

This clonotype was seen more than once but under ten times. This chain links TRBV12-3 or TRBV12-4 with TRBJ2-5; D gene ambiguous. With the DNA end fitting TRBJ2-7 better, the J assignment may be wrong. This CDR3 region has 13 residues. CDR3 in DNA: TGTGCCAGCAGTTTACTTGCCGCCTACGAGCAGTACTTC. It codes for CASSLLAAYEQYF.

The CDR3 is CASRPGANQETQYF. Written as DNA, the CDR3 is TGTGCCAGCAGGCCCGGGGCGAACCAAGAGACCCAGTACTTC. V gene TRBV2 combines with J gene TRBJ2-5, with D perhaps given as TRBD1 or TRBD2 (5 bases each). The germline V and J ends were trimmed by 6 bases and 0 bases, with 11 bases remaining between them. CDR1 is SNHLY and CDR2 is FYNNEI in the germline V gene. The CDR3 totals 14 residues.

The rearrangement links TRBV6-1 to TRBJ2-5; unclear D gene. The V end lost 1 base, the J end lost 2 bases, and 14 bases lay between the germline ends. CDR1 is MNHNS and CDR2 is SASEGT in the germline V gene. The CDR3 loop spans 16 amino acids. The CDR3 bases are TGTGCCAGCAGTGAAGTTGGACCCCGCAGACAAGAGACCCAGTACTTC. The encoded protein is CASSEVGPRRQETQYF.

The chain joins TRBV30 to TRBJ1-5; D call uncertain. This CDR3 has 13 residues. Germline V lookup: CDR1 GTSNPN, CDR2 SVGIG (reference sequence). Trimming stripped 3 bases from V and 6 bases from J, with 12 bases between. This chain's CDR3 is CAWSHGEGQPQHF. In DNA form, the CDR3 reads TGTGCCTGGAGCCACGGGGAGGGTCAGCCCCAGCATTTT. Drawing the rest from reference TRBV30 and TRBJ1-5, the complete variable domain is SQTIHQWPATLVQPVGSPLSLECTVEGTSNPNLYWYRQAAGRGLQLLFYSVGIGQISSEVPQNLSASRPQDRQFILSSKKLLLSDSGFYLCAWSHGEGQPQHFGDGTRLSIL.

This clonotype was counted between two and nine times. The rearrangement uses TRBV20-1 and TRBJ1-4; D gene uncertain. Looked up from germline, CDR1 is DFQATT and CDR2 is SNEGSKA (reference sequence). The CDR3 totals 12 residues. Trimming stripped 5 bases from V and 5 bases from J, with 9 bases between. The CDR3 DNA is TGCAGTGCTTCGGATCTGAATGAAAAACTGTTTTTT. Translated: CSASDLNEKLFF.

This clonotype was counted at least ten times. The chain joins TRBV3-1 to TRBJ2-1; 7 bases match TRBD2. V lost 0 bases and J lost 9; bases outside the gene matches: 5. The CDR3 is 14 residues long. The germline gives CDR1 LGHDT, CDR2 YNNKEL (reference sequence). CDR3 sequence reads: CASSQDRAGVEQFF. In DNA, the CDR3 is TGTGCCAGCAGCCAAGACAGGGCGGGAGTTGAGCAGTTCTTC.

This clonotype was recorded a few times. The chain combines TRBV12-5 with TRBJ2-5; a possible D gene is TRBD2 (6 bases). The tail of the sequence fits TRBJ2-1 better, so the J call may be wrong. The CDR3 is 13 residues long. CDR1 LGHNT and CDR2 FRNRAP come from the germline V gene. CDR3 amino acids: CASGLDYRGEQFF. Here the CDR3 DNA reads TGTGCTAGTGGTTTGGACTATCGGGGGGAGCAGTTCTTC.

This clonotype occurred a few times. The rearrangement joins TRBV7-8 to TRBJ1-1; D call uncertain. This CDR3 is built from 13 residues. Germline assignment: CDR1 SGHVS and CDR2 FQNEAQ. The V end was cut by 4 bases, the J end by 5 bases, with 11 bases between. As DNA, the CDR3 is TGTGCCAGCAGCTCCCAGACTGGTACTGAAGCTTTCTTT. This codes for CASSSQTGTEAFF.

This clonotype occurred a few times. The CDR3 carries no conserved terminal phenylalanine or tryptophan, so it likely arises from a read error. The J gene is TRBJ2-1, the V gene TRBV6-1; the match to TRBD1 covers 8 bases. The V and J ends lost 5 bases and 8 bases, in that order; junction bases with no gene match: 8. Germline V gives CDR1 MNHNS, CDR2 SASEGT. The CDR3 contains 14 residues. DNA of the CDR3: TGTGCCAGCAGTCCGACAGGGGCTTGGGATGAGCAGTTCCTC. Translation gives CASSPTGAWDEQFL.